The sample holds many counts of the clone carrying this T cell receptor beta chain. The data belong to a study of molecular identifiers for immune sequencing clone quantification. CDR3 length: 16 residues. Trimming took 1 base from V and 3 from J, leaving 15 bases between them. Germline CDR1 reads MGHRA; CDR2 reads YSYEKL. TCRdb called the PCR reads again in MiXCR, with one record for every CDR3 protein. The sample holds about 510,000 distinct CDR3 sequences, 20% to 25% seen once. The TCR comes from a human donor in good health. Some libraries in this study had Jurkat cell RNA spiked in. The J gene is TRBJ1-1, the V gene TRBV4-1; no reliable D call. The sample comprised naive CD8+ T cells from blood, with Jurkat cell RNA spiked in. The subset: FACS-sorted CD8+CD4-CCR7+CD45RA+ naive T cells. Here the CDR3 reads CASSQVVLVEDTEAFF. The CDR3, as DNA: TGCGCCAGCAGCCAAGTGGTTCTGGTCGAGGACACTGAAGCTTTCTTT.